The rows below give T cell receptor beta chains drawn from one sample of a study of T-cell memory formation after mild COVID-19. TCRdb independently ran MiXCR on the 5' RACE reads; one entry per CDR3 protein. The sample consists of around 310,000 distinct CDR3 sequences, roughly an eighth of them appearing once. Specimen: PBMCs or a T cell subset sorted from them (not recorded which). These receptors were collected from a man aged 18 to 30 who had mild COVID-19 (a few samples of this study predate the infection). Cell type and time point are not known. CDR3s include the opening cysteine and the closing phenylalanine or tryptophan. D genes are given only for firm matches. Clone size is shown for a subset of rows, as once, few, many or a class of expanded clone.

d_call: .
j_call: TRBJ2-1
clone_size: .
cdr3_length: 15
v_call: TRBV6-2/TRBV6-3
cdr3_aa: CASSYESSSYNEQFF
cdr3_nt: TGTGCCAGCAGTTACGAGTCTAGCTCCTACAATGAGCAGTTCTTC

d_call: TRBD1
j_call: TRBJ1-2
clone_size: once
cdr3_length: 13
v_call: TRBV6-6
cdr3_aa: CAIGRDSYYGYTF
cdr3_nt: TGTGCCATCGGCCGGGACAGCTACTATGGCTACACCTTC

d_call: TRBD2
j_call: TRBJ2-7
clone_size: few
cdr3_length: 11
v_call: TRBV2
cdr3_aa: CASWGGLEQYF
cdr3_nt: TGTGCCAGCTGGGGGGGTCTGGAGCAGTACTTC

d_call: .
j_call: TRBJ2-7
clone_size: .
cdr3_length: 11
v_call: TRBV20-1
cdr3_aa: CSALGTSEQYF
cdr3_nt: TGCAGTGCTCTTGGGACCTCCGAGCAGTACTTC

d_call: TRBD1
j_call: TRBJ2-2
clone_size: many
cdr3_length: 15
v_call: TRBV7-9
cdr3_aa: CASSIPGQPTGELFF
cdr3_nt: TGTGCCAGCAGCATCCCGGGACAGCCCACCGGGGAGCTGTTTTTT

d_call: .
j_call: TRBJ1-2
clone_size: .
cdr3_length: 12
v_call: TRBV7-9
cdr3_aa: CASTGQPRSYTF
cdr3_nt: TGTGCCAGCACCGGACAGCCGCGAAGCTACACCTTC

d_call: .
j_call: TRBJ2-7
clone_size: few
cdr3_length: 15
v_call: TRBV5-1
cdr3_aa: CASSLRRLPEHEQYF
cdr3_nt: TGCGCCAGCAGCCTCCGGCGTCTGCCCGAGCACGAGCAGTACTTC

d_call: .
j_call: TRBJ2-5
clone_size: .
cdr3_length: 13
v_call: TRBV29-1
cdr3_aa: CSVEWAGTETQYF
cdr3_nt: TGCAGCGTTGAATGGGCAGGGACGGAGACCCAGTACTTC

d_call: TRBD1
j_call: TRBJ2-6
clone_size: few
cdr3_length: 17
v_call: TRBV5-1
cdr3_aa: CASSLPGGGSGANVLTF
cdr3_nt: TGCGCCAGCAGCTTGCCAGGGGGCGGCTCTGGGGCCAACGTCCTGACTTTC

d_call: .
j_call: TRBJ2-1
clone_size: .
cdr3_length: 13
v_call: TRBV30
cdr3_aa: CAWSSSSINEQFF
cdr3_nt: TGTGCCTGGAGTTCAAGTAGTATAAATGAGCAGTTCTTC

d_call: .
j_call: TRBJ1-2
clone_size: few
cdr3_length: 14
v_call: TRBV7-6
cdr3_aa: CARDAGRGLIGYTF
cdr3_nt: TGTGCCAGGGACGCGGGCAGGGGTTTAATCGGCTACACCTTC

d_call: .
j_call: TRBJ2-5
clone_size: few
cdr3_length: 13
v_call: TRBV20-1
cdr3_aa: CSASFPPVGTQYF
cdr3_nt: TGCAGTGCTAGCTTTCCCCCGGTTGGGACCCAGTACTTC

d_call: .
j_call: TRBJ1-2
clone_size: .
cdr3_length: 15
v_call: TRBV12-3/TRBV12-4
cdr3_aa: CASSLANVPNYGYTF
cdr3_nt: TGTGCCAGCAGTTTAGCGAACGTCCCTAACTATGGCTACACCTTC

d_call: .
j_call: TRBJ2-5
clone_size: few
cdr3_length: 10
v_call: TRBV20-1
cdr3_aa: CSAPIETQYF
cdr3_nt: TGCAGTGCTCCCATCGAGACCCAGTACTTC

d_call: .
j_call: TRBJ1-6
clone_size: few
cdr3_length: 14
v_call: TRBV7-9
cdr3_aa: CASTRTVDNSPLHF
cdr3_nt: TGTGCCAGCACCCGGACGGTGGATAATTCACCCCTCCACTTT

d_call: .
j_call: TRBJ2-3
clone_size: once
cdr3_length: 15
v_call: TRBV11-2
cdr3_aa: CASGTYTGPTDTQYF
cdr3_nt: TGTGCCAGCGGCACATATACAGGACCCACAGATACGCAGTATTTT